This T cell receptor beta chain was found in a study of shared clonotypes between healthy human individuals. As concerns this clone: This CDR3 is also generated by other DNA sequences in the sample.

This CDR3 spans 14 amino acids. Germline V gives CDR1 SGHRS, CDR2 YFSETQ. With V trimmed by 4 bases and J by 6 bases, 5 bases remained unmatched. Measured with immunoSEQ multiplex PCR; TCRdb has only the in-frame clones, and not every one. The data hold some 2,000,000 clones, with approximately 96% observed a single time. This TCR came from a man aged 18 to 29 in good health. V and J are TRBV5-1 and TRBJ1-2; 11 bases agree with TRBD1. Sequencing was carried out using naive CD4+ T cells sorted from blood. Specified subset: CD45RA+ positively selected. In DNA form, the CDR3 reads TGCGCCAGCAGCCCGGGACAGGGGGTCGATGGCTACACCTTC. Amino acids: CASSPGQGVDGYTF.